The rows below give T cell receptor beta chains drawn from one sample of a study of cytomegalovirus exposure and HLA in healthy donors. Here immunoSEQ multiplex PCR was the method, and the copy in TCRdb shows in-frame clones only, minus some. The data hold roughly 150,000 clones, with approximately 71% observed a single time. The source material was PBMCs. The receptors come from a man aged 25-45 years in good health and CMV-seropositive. The CDR3 runs from the conserved cysteine through the conserved F or W. A D gene is named only where the DNA matches it firmly. For some rows the clone size is stated as once, few or many, or as a class when expanded; others skip it.

D	size	J	V	CDR3	DNA
TRBD2	few	TRBJ2-7	TRBV18	CASSPPGLAGGPALLEQYF	TGTGCCAGCTCACCCCCAGGACTAGCGGGAGGTCCCGCACTACTCGAGCAGTACTTC
-	once	TRBJ2-6	TRBV6-1	CASSVISGPGAHPGANVLTF	TGTGCCAGCAGTGTAATTTCAGGGCCAGGTGCCCATCCTGGGGCCAACGTCCTGACTTTC
-	-	TRBJ2-3	TRBV6-1	CASGEPRGSGRQYF	TGTGCCTCAGGCGAGCCTCGGGGGAGTGGTAGGCAGTATTTT
TRBD1	-	TRBJ2-5	TRBV7-6	CASSLGGGPAVRQETQYF	TGTGCCAGCAGCTTAGGAGGGGGCCCGGCCGTCCGCCAAGAGACCCAGTACTTC
-	-	TRBJ2-3	TRBV9	CASSVGALLSTDTQYF	TGTGCCAGCAGCGTAGGTGCGTTGCTTAGCACAGATACGCAGTATTTT
-	-	TRBJ2-1	TRBV10-1	CASSESGIANEQFF	TGCGCCAGCAGTGAATCCGGGATTGCCAATGAGCAGTTCTTC
-	-	TRBJ1-4	TRBV7-9	CSSSLSGEKLFF	TGTTCCAGCAGCTTATCGGGTGAAAAACTGTTTTTT
TRBD2	-	TRBJ2-1	TRBV7-2	CASSRGGLTYNEQFF	TGTGCCAGCTCTCGGGGAGGGCTGACCTACAATGAGCAGTTCTTC
-	-	TRBJ2-3	TRBV27	CASSYLAGSTDTQYF	TGTGCCAGCAGTTACTTGGCGGGCAGCACAGATACGCAGTATTTT
-	-	TRBJ2-5	TRBV28	CASGGPSETQYF	TGTGCCAGCGGCGGGCCTTCAGAGACCCAGTACTTC
-	-	TRBJ1-1	TRBV11-2	CASSLRGGVSLEAFF	TGTGCCAGCAGCCTCAGGGGAGGGGTAAGTCTTGAAGCTTTCTTT
TRBD1	-	TRBJ1-4	TRBV6-1	CASSLRQGGNEKLFF	TGTGCCAGCAGTCTCAGACAGGGTGGCAATGAAAAACTGTTTTTT
-	-	TRBJ1-1	TRBV27	CASSFRGTEAFF	TGTGCCAGCAGCTTTAGAGGGACTGAAGCTTTCTTT
TRBD2	many	TRBJ2-7	TRBV29-1	CSVEESGSAYEQYF	TGCAGCGTTGAGGAAAGCGGGAGTGCCTACGAGCAGTACTTC